This TCR beta chain was recovered during a study of blood T cell repertoires in COVID-19. The overall study: There were acute and convalescent COVID-19 samples, and they came from the United States, Italy and Spain.

The repertoire was sequenced with immunoSEQ multiplex PCR; TCRdb's copy has only in-frame clones and lacks some. The sample records over 150,000 clones, about 86% being singletons. The CDR3 is 13 amino acids. Germline loops: CDR1 SNHLY, CDR2 FYNNEI. V gave up 7 bases and J gave up 6 bases; unmatched junction bases: 6. The chain carries TRBV2 and TRBJ1-5, with TRBD1 matching over 7 bases. This TCR came from a woman aged 60-75 years with acute or convalescent COVID-19. The sample comprised peripheral blood. The CDR3 loop reads CASTGTESQPQHF. The CDR3 bases are TGTGCCAGCACGGGGACAGAATCTCAGCCCCAGCATTTT.